This T cell receptor beta chain was sequenced in a study of CD8 T cells in ankylosing spondylitis. Study-wide findings and caveats: It was reported that disease-linked clones were significantly enriched in matched ankylosing spondylitis synovial fluid.

A single record per CDR3 protein comes from TCRdb applying MiXCR to the 5' RACE reads. This table holds under 400,000 distinct CDR3 sequences, approximately 10% found once. This clonotype showed up many times. What it recognizes is unknown. V lost 4 bases to trimming and J lost 5 bases; unmatched junction nucleotides: 12. The CDR3 has 16 amino acids. Per germline, CDR1 SGHRS and CDR2 YFSETQ. Sequencing input: blood, either unsorted or a sorted T cell fraction (not recorded which). The receptor comes from a female donor with ankylosing spondylitis or in good health (not recorded which). J is TRBJ2-4 and V is TRBV5-1; TRBD2 agrees at 7 bases. The CDR3 sequence is CASSGSGTIGQNIQYF. The CDR3 bases are TGCGCCAGCAGCGGATCCGGGACTATCGGCCAAAACATTCAGTACTTC.